This note documents a single T cell receptor (beta chain) sequence. Every patient had relapsed following autologous stem cell transplantation, and cohorts differed in brentuximab vedotin exposure. The sample comes from a study of PD-1 blockade in classical Hodgkin lymphoma. Study in general: Nivolumab was administered to patients intravenously at 3 mg/kg every 2 weeks.

CDR1 is SGHNT, CDR2 YYREEE, per germline (reference sequence). This CDR3 is built from 16 residues. V was clipped by 3 bases and J by 7 bases, with 20 bases between them. Using immunoSEQ multiplex PCR, the repertoire was profiled, and TCRdb retains in-frame clones only, with some absent. The sample contains over 14,000 clones, 83% of which appear only once. The J gene is TRBJ2-1, the V gene TRBV5-4; D may correspond to TRBD1 or TRBD2 (7 bases each). The sequence derives from a human donor with classical Hodgkin lymphoma. The material was peripheral blood mononuclear cells (PBMCs), obtained before the second cycle of nivolumab. The CDR3: CASSSRQGGTSNEQFF. Written as DNA, the CDR3 is TGTGCCAGCAGCTCCCGTCAGGGGGGGACTTCAAATGAGCAGTTCTTC.